This entry features one TCR beta chain sequence. No antigen is known for it. The study made its TRB cDNA libraries by 5' RACE, adding UMI labels. TCRdb processed the 5' RACE reads again and assigns one entry to each CDR3 protein, with no DNA. The listing contains under 50,000 distinct CDR3 sequences. The data were taken from a study of CXCR3-negative and CXCR3-positive naive CD8 T cells. Turning to the study itself: Total TRB output reached about 130 million reads, about 1.5 +/- 0.3 million per library. Study-wide points: Hydrophobicity was higher for TRB CDR3s found in CXCR3-positive naive cells than in CXCR3-negative naive cells.

Germline V gives CDR1 SGHTA, CDR2 FQGTGA. The CDR3 runs to 15 residues. Sequenced: naive CXCR3- CD8+ T cells from blood. Subset meaning: CD45RO-CCR7+CD27+CD95- naive CD8+ T cells lacking CXCR3 (TNR3-). The receptor comes from a human donor in good health. Some clones in this sample may be carry-over from other donors' samples. The chain couples TRBV7-3 to TRBJ2-3; TCRdb calls TRBD2, which cannot be checked without DNA. CDR3: CASSLLGGTTDTQYF.